This T cell receptor (beta chain) came from a study of T-cell memory formation after mild COVID-19. Whole-study context: TCR clusters were mostly confined to one donor each. Study-wide results and caveats: Nothing showed for sure that second-wave clones peaking on day 37 were SARS-CoV-2 specific.

With constant-segment primers, 5'RACE yielded cDNA libraries of TCR alpha and TCR beta that carried sample barcodes and UMIs. TCRdb re-called the 5' RACE reads with MiXCR, one entry per CDR3 protein. The top ten hold about a fifth of the sample, which has about 340,000 distinct CDR3 sequences, 10% to 15% seen once. Details on this clonotype: Its antigen is undetermined.

CDR1 and CDR2 (germline): LNHDA, SQIVND (reference sequence). This CDR3 is built from 18 residues. Trimming took 3 bases from V and 4 from J; bases not matched to a gene: 9. The TCR originated in a man in his late teens or twenties who had mild COVID-19 (a few samples of this study predate the infection). Cell type and time point are not known. Sequencing was performed on PBMCs or a T cell subset sorted from them (not recorded which). The chain joins TRBV19 to TRBJ2-5; the match to TRBD2 covers 15 bases. CDR3 bases: TGTGCCAGTAGTATGGGGACTAGCGGGGGGAGCCCGGCAGAGACCCAGTACTTC. Protein product: CASSMGTSGGSPAETQYF.